Shown below are 3 T cell receptor beta chains from a single sample sequenced in a study of CD8 T cells in ankylosing spondylitis. TCRdb redid the calling of the 5' RACE reads with MiXCR, one entry per CDR3 protein. Of 380,000 or so distinct CDR3 sequences detected, roughly 22% appear once; the ten largest clones hold 13%. The specimen sequenced was blood, either unsorted or a sorted T cell fraction (not recorded which). Receptors originate from a male donor with ankylosing spondylitis or in good health (not recorded which).

The chain recombines TRBV7-9 with TRBJ2-6; D is unclear. The length of the CDR3 is 17 residues. V lost 2 bases and J 0 bases, leaving 11 bases between the germline ends. Germline values: CDR1 SEHNR, CDR2 FQNEAQ (reference sequence). The CDR3: CASSLIGYTSGANVLTF. CDR3 DNA: TGTGCCAGCAGCTTAATAGGGTACACCTCTGGGGCCAACGTCCTGACTTTC. The full variable domain, in which reference TRBV7-9 and TRBJ2-6 provide the parts outside the CDR3, is DTGVSQNPRHKITKRGQNVTFRCDPISEHNRLYWYRQTLGQGPEFLTYFQNEAQLEKSRLLSDRFSAERPKGSFSTLEIQRTEQGDSAMYLCASSLIGYTSGANVLTFGAGSRLTVL.

This clonotype was seen more than once but under ten times. The V and J genes are TRBV12-3 or TRBV12-4 and TRBJ2-3, with 7 positions matching TRBD1. This CDR3 spans 13 amino acids. The J segment lost 4 bases and the V segment lost 7 bases, leaving 5 bases of the junction unmatched. In DNA form, the CDR3 reads TGTGCCAGCAAACCAGGGACAGCAGATACGCAGTATTTT. The encoded protein is CASKPGTADTQYF.

The V gene is TRBV4-1, the J gene TRBJ2-3, with D possibly being TRBD2 (6 bases). V lost 4 bases and J 4 bases, leaving 9 bases between the germline ends. The CDR3 has 13 amino acids. Germline assignment: CDR1 MGHRA and CDR2 YSYEKL. The CDR3 region is CASSPGVSDTQYF. Here the CDR3 DNA reads TGCGCCAGCAGCCCGGGAGTATCAGATACGCAGTATTTT.